This T cell receptor beta chain was observed in a study of T cell responses to AZD1222 COVID-19 vaccine. As for the study in general: Second-dose intervals near 4 or 12 weeks were combined.

The repertoire was sequenced with immunoSEQ multiplex PCR; TCRdb's copy has only in-frame clones and lacks some. The table lists 100,000 to 150,000 clones, about nine tenths of them singletons. Points from the study as a whole: The study found vaccine-associated CD4 TCRs spanning spike, dominant at 160-218 and 743-854. Clonal diversity was possibly underestimated, and white British individuals and females predominated among donors. Baseline testing showed seropositivity in only a handful of AZD1222 recipients.

The sample holds one count of this clone. Antigen unknown. The starting material was peripheral blood, obtained on day 0 of AZD1222 vaccination. The receptor comes from an adult in good health.

The CDR3 here is CASSRGEANTGELFF. For the CDR3, the DNA is TGCGCCAGCAGCCGGGGCGAGGCGAACACCGGGGAGCTGTTTTTT. The chain uses TRBV5-1 and TRBJ2-2; possibly TRBD1 or TRBD2 for D (5 bases each). V was cut by 4 bases and J by 0 bases, with 10 bases left in between. Germline V CDR1 and CDR2: SGHRS, YFSETQ. The CDR3 covers 15 residues.